This is a list of T cell receptor beta chains from one sample in a study of blood T cell repertoires in COVID-19. Some clones are missing from TCRdb's copy, which holds only in-frame ones; the method was immunoSEQ multiplex PCR. The table includes about 250,000 clones, over 75% detected once. Sequenced: PBMCs or T cells enriched from blood (not recorded which). The receptors originated from a man aged 35 to 55 who had recovered from COVID-19. The CDR3 runs from the conserved cysteine through the conserved F or W. Fields, in order: clone size, J gene, CDR3 length, D gene, V gene, CDR3 DNA, CDR3 protein. D genes are given only for firm matches. Clone size is not always given. Where it is, it says once, few, many or a class for expanded clones.

>NA|TRBJ1-3|15|NA|TRBV18
TGTGCCAGCTCACCGGCAGGGACTGTTGGAAACACCATATATTTT
CASSPAGTVGNTIYF
>few|TRBJ2-3|14|NA|TRBV7-9
TGTGCCAGCAGCTATTCGGTAGTCACAGATACGCAGTATTTT
CASSYSVVTDTQYF
>NA|TRBJ1-1|15|NA|TRBV4-2
TGTGCCAGCAGCCAAGTTGAACAGGGCGGCACTGAAGCTTTCTTT
CASSQVEQGGTEAFF
>NA|TRBJ2-2|12|NA|TRBV19
TGTGCCAGTAGTACAGGGGCCGGGGAGCTGTTTTTT
CASSTGAGELFF
>NA|TRBJ1-6|14|NA|TRBV6-5
TGTGCCAGCAGACAGGGTGCCCATGGGTCACCCCTCCACTTT
CASRQGAHGSPLHF
>NA|TRBJ2-7|15|TRBD2|TRBV11-2
TGTGCCAGCAGCTTAGAACTAGCGGGAGTGACCGAGCAGTACTTC
CASSLELAGVTEQYF
>NA|TRBJ2-6|17|NA|TRBV7-8
TGTGCCAGCAGCTTAATGTCGGGGGTTGCTGGGGCCAACGTCCTGACTTTC
CASSLMSGVAGANVLTF
>NA|TRBJ2-7|14|NA|TRBV4-1
TGCGCCAGCAGCCAAGGGGCAGGGTACTACGAGCAGTACTTC
CASSQGAGYYEQYF
>NA|TRBJ2-6|16|NA|TRBV5-8
TGTGCCAGCAGCTTGGATTATGTTGAGGGGGCCAACGTCCTGACTTTC
CASSLDYVEGANVLTF
>NA|TRBJ2-4|15|NA|TRBV7-9
TGTGCCAGCAGCCAGCGGATCATAGCCAAAAACATTCAGTACTTC
CASSQRIIAKNIQYF
>NA|TRBJ2-7|13|NA|TRBV14
TGTGCCAGCAGCCGAACTAGCCGAGGGGAGCAGTACTTC
CASSRTSRGEQYF
>NA|TRBJ1-3|15|TRBD1|TRBV3-1/TRBV3-2
TGTGCCAGCAGCCAAGGACAGGGGGCTGGAAACACCATATATTTT
CASSQGQGAGNTIYF
>few|TRBJ1-5|17|NA|TRBV3-1/TRBV3-2
TGTGCCAGCAGCCGCCAAGGACCGGGACAAGGCAATCAGCCCCAGCATTTT
CASSRQGPGQGNQPQHF
>NA|TRBJ2-1|15|TRBD2|TRBV7-8
TGTGCCAGCAGCCCTGGACTAGCGGGGGGGCCAGAGCAGTTCTTC
CASSPGLAGGPEQFF
>NA|TRBJ2-1|16|TRBD2|TRBV3-1/TRBV3-2
TGTGCCAGCAGCCAAGATATCACTAGCGGGGTGATGGAGCAGTTCTTC
CASSQDITSGVMEQFF
>NA|TRBJ1-1|16|NA|TRBV5-1
TGCGCCAGCAGCTTGGGGCGGAAACCAATGAACACTGAAGCTTTCTTT
CASSLGRKPMNTEAFF
>NA|TRBJ1-1|11|NA|TRBV2
TGTGCCAGCAAGTTTACCCCGGAGGCTTTCTTT
CASKFTPEAFF
>NA|TRBJ1-1|15|NA|TRBV7-9
TGTGCCAGCAGCTTTGGACAGATCATGAACACTGAAGCTTTCTTT
CASSFGQIMNTEAFF
>NA|TRBJ2-1|14|TRBD2|TRBV7-8
TGTGCCAGCAGCTTTGATCTAGCGGGAGGTGAGCAGTTCTTC
CASSFDLAGGEQFF
>NA|TRBJ2-7|15|TRBD2|TRBV6-2/TRBV6-3
TGTGCCAGCAGTTACGCGGGAGGGGCAACCTACGAGCAGTACTTC
CASSYAGGATYEQYF
>NA|TRBJ1-2|13|TRBD1|TRBV27
TGTGCCAGCAGTCCGACAGGGAACTATGGCTACACCTTC
CASSPTGNYGYTF
>NA|TRBJ2-5|15|TRBD2|TRBV5-1
TGCGCCAGCAGCTTGGTGGTAGCGGGGGAAGAGACCCAGTACTTC
CASSLVVAGEETQYF
>NA|TRBJ2-1|17|TRBD2|TRBV6-6
TGTGCCAGCATTCGACTAGCGGGGGGCCTGACCTACAATGAGCAGTTCTTC
CASIRLAGGLTYNEQFF
>NA|TRBJ1-2|13|NA|TRBV6-5
TGTGCCAGCAGTTACTCTTTGGAGGGTGGCTACACCTTC
CASSYSLEGGYTF
>NA|TRBJ1-1|15|TRBD1|TRBV5-1
TGCGCCAGCAGCTTTACAGGGGAGGCGAACACTGAAGCTTTCTTT
CASSFTGEANTEAFF
>NA|TRBJ2-7|15|NA|TRBV5-1
TGCGCCAGCAGCTTGGTGACTCAGCGCAGGGACGAGCAGTACTTC
CASSLVTQRRDEQYF
>NA|TRBJ1-1|13|TRBD1|TRBV7-9
TGTGCCAGCAGCCGACAGGGAATGACTGAAGCTTTCTTT
CASSRQGMTEAFF
>once|TRBJ1-2|12|NA|TRBV12-3/TRBV12-4
TGTGCCAGCAGCCGACAGGTTTATGGCTACACCTTC
CASSRQVYGYTF
>NA|TRBJ1-1|15|NA|TRBV2
TGTGCCAGCACTTGGAGTCCAGGGGAGAACACTGAAGCTTTCTTT
CASTWSPGENTEAFF
>NA|TRBJ2-3|15|TRBD2|TRBV20-1
TGCAGTGCTAGTGGTAGCGGGGACTGGTTAGATACGCAGTATTTT
CSASGSGDWLDTQYF
>NA|TRBJ2-1|21|TRBD2|TRBV19
TGTGCCAGTAGTATCCGGGGGACTAGCGGGGGCCCTTTACCCTCCTACAATGAGCAGTTCTTC
CASSIRGTSGGPLPSYNEQFF
>NA|TRBJ2-7|15|TRBD2|TRBV29-1
TGCAGCGTTTCACCGGGACTAGCGGTTTCCTACGAGCAGTACTTC
CSVSPGLAVSYEQYF
>NA|TRBJ1-1|14|NA|TRBV25-1
TGTGCCAGCAGTGAATGGAGAGGGAACACTGAAGCTTTCTTT
CASSEWRGNTEAFF
>NA|TRBJ1-1|12|TRBD1|TRBV28
TGTGCCAGCAGTTGGACAGGCACTGAAGCTTTCTTT
CASSWTGTEAFF
>NA|TRBJ2-6|15|NA|TRBV11-3
TGTGCCAGCAGCCCCGCCGGCTCTGGGGCCAACGTCCTGACTTTC
CASSPAGSGANVLTF
>NA|TRBJ2-3|16|TRBD1|TRBV6-5
TGTGCCAGCAGTTACGGGTTACAGGGGATTACAGATACGCAGTATTTT
CASSYGLQGITDTQYF
>NA|TRBJ1-2|14|NA|TRBV7-3
TGTGCCAGCAGCTTAATAGGAGAAAGCGATGGCTACACCTTC
CASSLIGESDGYTF
>NA|TRBJ1-5|14|TRBD1|TRBV2
TGTGCCAGCGATACAGGGGGCGTCAATCAGCCCCAGCATTTT
CASDTGGVNQPQHF
>NA|TRBJ2-6|14|NA|TRBV9
TGTGCCAGCAGCGCGGGGGCTGGGGCCAACGTCCTGACTTTC
CASSAGAGANVLTF
>NA|TRBJ2-2|15|NA|TRBV7-7
TGTGCTAGCAGCCCTCTTACTAGTTCCGCCGGGGAGCTGTTTTTT
CASSPLTSSAGELFF
>NA|TRBJ2-1|12|NA|TRBV29-1
TGCAGCGTCCAGACAGACTACAATGAGCAGTTCTTC
CSVQTDYNEQFF
>NA|TRBJ1-2|15|NA|TRBV28
TGTGCCAGCAGTCCACCTGGGGGGGGGCGCTATGGCTACACCTTC
CASSPPGGGRYGYTF
>NA|TRBJ1-1|16|NA|TRBV6-5
TGTGCCAGCAGTTACGAATCAGGGCCCGTGAACACTGAAGCTTTCTTT
CASSYESGPVNTEAFF